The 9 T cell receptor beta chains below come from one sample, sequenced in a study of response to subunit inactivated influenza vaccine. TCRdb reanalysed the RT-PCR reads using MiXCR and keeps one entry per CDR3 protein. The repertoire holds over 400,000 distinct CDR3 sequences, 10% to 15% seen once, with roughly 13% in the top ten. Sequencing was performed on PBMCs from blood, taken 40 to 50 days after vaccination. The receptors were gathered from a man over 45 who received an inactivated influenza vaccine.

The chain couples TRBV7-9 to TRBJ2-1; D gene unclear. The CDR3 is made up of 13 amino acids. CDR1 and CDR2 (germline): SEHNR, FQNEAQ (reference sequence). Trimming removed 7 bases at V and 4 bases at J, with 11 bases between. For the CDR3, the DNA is TGTGCCAGCAACCTGGACGCATACAATGAGCAGTTCTTC. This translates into CASNLDAYNEQFF.

The CDR3 DNA reads as TGTGCCAGCAGCCACCGTAGCGGCTCCGGGGAGCTGTTTTTT. Encoded protein: CASSHRSGSGELFF. The chain combines TRBV3-1 with TRBJ2-2, with a tentative D call TRBD2 (6 bases). CDR1 and CDR2 from the germline V gene are LGHDT and YNNKEL (reference sequence). The germline V and J ends were trimmed by 3 bases and 6 bases, with 11 bases remaining between them. This CDR3 has 14 amino acids. Based on the CDR3 plus reference TRBV3-1 and TRBJ2-2, the full variable domain is DTAVSQTPKYLVTQMGNDKSIKCEQNLGHDTMYWYKQDSKKFLKIMFSYNNKELIINETVPNRFSPKSPDKAHLNLHINSLELGDSAVYFCASSHRSGSGELFFGEGSRLTVL.

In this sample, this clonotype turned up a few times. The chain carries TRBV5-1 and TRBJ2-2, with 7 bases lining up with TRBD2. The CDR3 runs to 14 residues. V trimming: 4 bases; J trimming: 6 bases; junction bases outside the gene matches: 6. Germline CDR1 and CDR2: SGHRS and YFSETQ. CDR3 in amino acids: CASSPERGAGELFF. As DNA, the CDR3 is TGCGCCAGCAGCCCGGAGCGGGGTGCCGGGGAGCTGTTTTTT.

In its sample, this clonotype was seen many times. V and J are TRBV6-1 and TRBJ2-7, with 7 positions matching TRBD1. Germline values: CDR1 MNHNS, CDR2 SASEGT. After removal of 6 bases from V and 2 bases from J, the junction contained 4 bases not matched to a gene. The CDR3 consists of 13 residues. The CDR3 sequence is CASRRTGTYEQYF. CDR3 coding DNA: TGTGCCAGCAGAAGGACAGGAACCTACGAGCAGTACTTC.

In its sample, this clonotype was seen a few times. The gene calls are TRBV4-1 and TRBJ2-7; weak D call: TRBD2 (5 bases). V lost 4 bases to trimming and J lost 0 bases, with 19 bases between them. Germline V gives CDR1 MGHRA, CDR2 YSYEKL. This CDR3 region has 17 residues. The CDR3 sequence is CASSPFAGGLLSYEQYF. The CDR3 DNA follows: TGCGCCAGCAGCCCATTCGCGGGTGGCCTTCTCTCCTACGAGCAGTACTTC.

In DNA, the CDR3 is TGCAGTGCTAGAGATGGCGGTACAGCAAATCAGCCCCAGCATTTT. The encoded protein is CSARDGGTANQPQHF. V usage is TRBV20-1 and J usage is TRBJ1-5; D is unresolved. Germline assignment: CDR1 DFQATT and CDR2 SNEGSKA (reference sequence). There are 15 residues in the CDR3. Between the trimmed V and J ends, which lost 0 bases and 4 bases, there was a span of 13 bases.

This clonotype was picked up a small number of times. The chain's CDR3 is CASSSMGLAGVEYF. The CDR3 nucleotides are TGTGCCAGCAGCTCTATGGGACTAGCGGGAGTTGAGTACTTC. J is TRBJ2-7 and V is TRBV5-4; 14 bases are a match to TRBD2. CDR1 is SGHNT and CDR2 is YYREEE in the germline V gene (reference sequence). V lost 3 bases and J lost 11; bases outside the gene matches: 7. This CDR3 is 14 amino acids long.

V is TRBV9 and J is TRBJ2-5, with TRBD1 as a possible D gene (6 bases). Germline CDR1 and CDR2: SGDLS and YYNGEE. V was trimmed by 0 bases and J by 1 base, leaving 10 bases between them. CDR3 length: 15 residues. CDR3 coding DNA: TGTGCCAGCAGCGTAGGGACAGTGCCCCAAGAGACCCAGTACTTC. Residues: CASSVGTVPQETQYF. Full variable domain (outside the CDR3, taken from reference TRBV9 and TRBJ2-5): DSGVTQTPKHLITATGQRVTLRCSPRSGDLSVYWYQQSLDQGLQFLIQYYNGEERAKGNILERFSAQQFPDLHSELNLSSLELGDSALYFCASSVGTVPQETQYFGPGTRLLVL.

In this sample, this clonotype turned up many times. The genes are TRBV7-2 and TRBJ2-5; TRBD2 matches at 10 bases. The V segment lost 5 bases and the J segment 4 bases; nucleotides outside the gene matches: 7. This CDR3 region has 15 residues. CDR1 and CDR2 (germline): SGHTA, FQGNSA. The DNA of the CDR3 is TGTGCCAGCAGCCCCCGGACTAGCGGAAGAGAGACCCAGTACTTC. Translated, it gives CASSPRTSGRETQYF.